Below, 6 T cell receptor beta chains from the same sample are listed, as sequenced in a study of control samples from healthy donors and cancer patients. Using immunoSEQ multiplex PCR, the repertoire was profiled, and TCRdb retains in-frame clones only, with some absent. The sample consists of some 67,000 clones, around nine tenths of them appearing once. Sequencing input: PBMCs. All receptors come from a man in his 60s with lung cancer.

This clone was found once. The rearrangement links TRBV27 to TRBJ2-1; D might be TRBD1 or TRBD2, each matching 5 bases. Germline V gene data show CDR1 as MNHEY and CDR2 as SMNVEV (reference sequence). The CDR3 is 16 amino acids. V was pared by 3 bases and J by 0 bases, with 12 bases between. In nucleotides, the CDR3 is TGTGCCAGCAGTTTCTCCGGGACGTCCTCCTACAATGAGCAGTTCTTC. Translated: CASSFSGTSSYNEQFF.

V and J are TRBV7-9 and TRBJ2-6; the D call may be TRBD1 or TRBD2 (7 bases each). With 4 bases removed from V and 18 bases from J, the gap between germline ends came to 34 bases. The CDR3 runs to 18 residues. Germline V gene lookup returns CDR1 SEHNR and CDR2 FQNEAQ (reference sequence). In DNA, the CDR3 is TGTGCCAGCAGCTCCAACCTTCGTACAGGGGAGGGTGCTTACCTCGAGACTTTC. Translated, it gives CASSSNLRTGEGAYLETF.

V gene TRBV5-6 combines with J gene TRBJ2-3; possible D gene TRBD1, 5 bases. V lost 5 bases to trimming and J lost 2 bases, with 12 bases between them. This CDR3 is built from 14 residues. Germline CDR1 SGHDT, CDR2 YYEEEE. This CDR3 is CASRETVSTDTQYF. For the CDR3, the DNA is TGTGCCAGCAGGGAGACAGTTTCCACAGATACGCAGTATTTT.

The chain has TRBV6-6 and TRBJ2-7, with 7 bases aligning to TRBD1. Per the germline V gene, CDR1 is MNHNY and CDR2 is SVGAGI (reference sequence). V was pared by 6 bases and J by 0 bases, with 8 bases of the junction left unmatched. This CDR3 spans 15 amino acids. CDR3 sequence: CASRDSGTASYEQYV. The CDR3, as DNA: TGTGCCAGCAGGGACTCCGGGACAGCCTCCTACGAGCAGTACGTC.

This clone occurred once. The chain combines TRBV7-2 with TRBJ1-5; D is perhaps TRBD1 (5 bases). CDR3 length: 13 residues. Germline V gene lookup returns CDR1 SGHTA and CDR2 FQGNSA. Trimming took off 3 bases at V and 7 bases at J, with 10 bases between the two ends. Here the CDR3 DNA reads TGTGCCAGCAGCTTGAAAGGGGACCAGCCCCAGCATTTT. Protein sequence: CASSLKGDQPQHF.

The CDR3 loop reads CASSEGQYLSAPQHF. In nucleotides, the CDR3 is TGTGCCAGCAGTGAAGGACAATACCTAAGTGCACCCCAGCATTTT. The chain uses TRBV25-1 and TRBJ1-5; D possibly corresponds to TRBD1 (5 bases). CDR1 and CDR2 (germline): MGHDK, SYGVNS. With 2 bases removed from V and 10 bases from J, the gap between germline ends came to 18 bases. This CDR3 has 15 amino acids. Variable domain in full (rest from reference TRBV25-1 and TRBJ1-5): EADIYQTPRYLVIGTGKKITLECSQTMGHDKMYWYQQDPGMELHLIHYSYGVNSTEKGDLSSESTVSRIRTEHFPLTLESARPSHTSQYLCASSEGQYLSAPQHFGDGTRLSIL.